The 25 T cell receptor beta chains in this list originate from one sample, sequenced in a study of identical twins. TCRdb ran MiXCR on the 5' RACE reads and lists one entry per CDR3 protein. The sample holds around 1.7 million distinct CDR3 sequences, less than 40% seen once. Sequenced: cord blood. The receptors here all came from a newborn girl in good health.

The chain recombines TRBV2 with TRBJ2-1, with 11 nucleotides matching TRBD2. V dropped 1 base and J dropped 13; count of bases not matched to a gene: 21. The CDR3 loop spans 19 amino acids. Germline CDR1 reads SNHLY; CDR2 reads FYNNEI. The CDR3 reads CASSEVGWGLADYQETQFF. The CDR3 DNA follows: TGTGCCAGCAGTGAAGTGGGGTGGGGACTAGCGGACTACCAAGAGACCCAGTTCTTC.

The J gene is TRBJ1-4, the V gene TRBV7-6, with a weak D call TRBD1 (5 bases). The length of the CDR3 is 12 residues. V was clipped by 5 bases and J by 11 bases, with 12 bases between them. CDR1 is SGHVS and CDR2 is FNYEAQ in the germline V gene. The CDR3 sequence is CASSPLRDKLFF. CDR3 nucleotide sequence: TGTGCCAGCAGCCCCCTCAGGGACAAACTGTTTTTT. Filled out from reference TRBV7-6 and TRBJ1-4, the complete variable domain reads GAGVSQSPRYKVTKRGQDVALRCDPISGHVSLYWYRQALGQGPEFLTYFNYEAQQDKSGLPNDRFSAERPEGSISTLTIQRTEQRDSAMYRCASSPLRDKLFFGSGTQLSVL.

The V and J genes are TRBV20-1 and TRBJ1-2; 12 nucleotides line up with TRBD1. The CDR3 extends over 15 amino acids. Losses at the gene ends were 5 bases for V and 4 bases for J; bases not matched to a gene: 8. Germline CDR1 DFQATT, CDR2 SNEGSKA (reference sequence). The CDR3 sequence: CSASRDRGRSYGYTF. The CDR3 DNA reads TGCAGTGCTTCCCGGGACAGGGGGCGATCCTATGGCTACACCTTC.

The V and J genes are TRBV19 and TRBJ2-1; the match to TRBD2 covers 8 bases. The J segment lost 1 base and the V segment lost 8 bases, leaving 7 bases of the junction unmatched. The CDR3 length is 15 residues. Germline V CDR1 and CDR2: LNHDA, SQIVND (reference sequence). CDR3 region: CASSSGRVSYNEQFF. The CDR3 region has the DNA TGTGCCAGTTCTTCCGGGAGGGTTTCCTACAATGAGCAGTTCTTC.

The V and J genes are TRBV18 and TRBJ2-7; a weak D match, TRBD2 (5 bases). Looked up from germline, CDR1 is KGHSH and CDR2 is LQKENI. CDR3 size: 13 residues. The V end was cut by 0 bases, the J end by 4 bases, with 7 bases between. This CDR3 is CASSPPREYEQYF. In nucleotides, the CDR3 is TGTGCCAGCTCACCACCGAGGGAGTACGAGCAGTACTTC.

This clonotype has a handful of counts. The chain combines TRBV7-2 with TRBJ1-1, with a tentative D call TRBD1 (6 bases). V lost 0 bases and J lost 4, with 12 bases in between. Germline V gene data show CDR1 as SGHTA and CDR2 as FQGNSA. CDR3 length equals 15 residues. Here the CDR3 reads CASSLALTGATEAFF. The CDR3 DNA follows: TGTGCCAGCAGCTTAGCTCTGACGGGGGCCACTGAAGCTTTCTTT.

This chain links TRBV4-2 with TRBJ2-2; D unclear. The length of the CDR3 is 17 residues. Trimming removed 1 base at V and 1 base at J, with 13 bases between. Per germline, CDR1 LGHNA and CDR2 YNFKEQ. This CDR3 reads CASSQGDDLMNTGELFF. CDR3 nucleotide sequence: TGTGCCAGCAGCCAAGGTGACGACCTCATGAACACCGGGGAGCTGTTTTTT.

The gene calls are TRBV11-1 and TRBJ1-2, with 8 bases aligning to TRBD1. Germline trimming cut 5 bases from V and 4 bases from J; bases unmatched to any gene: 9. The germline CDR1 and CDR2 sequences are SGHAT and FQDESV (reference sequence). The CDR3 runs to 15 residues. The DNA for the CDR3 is TGTGCCAGCAGCGCCGGACAGGGTGAGGGCTATGGCTACACCTTC. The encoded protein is CASSAGQGEGYGYTF.

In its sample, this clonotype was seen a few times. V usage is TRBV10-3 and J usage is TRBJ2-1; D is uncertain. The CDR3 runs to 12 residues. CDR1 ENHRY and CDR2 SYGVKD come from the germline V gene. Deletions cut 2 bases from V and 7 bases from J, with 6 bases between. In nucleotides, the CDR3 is TGTGCCATCAGTGAGAGCAGGAATGAGCAGTTCTTC. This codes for CAISESRNEQFF.

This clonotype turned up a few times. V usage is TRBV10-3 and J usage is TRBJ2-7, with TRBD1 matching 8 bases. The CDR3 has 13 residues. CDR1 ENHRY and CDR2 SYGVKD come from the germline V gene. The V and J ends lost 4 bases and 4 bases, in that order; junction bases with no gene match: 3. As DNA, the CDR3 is TGTGCCATCAGTGGACAGGGGTTTTACGAGCAGTACTTC. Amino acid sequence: CAISGQGFYEQYF.

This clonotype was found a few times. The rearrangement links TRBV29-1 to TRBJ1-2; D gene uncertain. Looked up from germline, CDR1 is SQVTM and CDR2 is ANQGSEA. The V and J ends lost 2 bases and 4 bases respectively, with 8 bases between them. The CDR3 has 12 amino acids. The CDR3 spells CSVESESYGYTF. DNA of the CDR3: TGCAGCGTTGAATCGGAATCCTATGGCTACACCTTC.

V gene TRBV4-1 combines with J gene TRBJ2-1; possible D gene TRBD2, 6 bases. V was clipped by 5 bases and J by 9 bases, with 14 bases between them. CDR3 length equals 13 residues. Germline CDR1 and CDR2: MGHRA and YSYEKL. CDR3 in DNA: TGCGCCAGCAGCTCCCGAGGCGGGGTTGAGCAGTTCTTC. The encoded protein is CASSSRGGVEQFF.

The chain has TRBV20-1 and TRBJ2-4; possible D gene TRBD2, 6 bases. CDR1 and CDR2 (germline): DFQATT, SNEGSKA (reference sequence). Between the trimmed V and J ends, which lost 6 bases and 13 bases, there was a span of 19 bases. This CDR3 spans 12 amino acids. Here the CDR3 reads CSAGNRAGTQYF. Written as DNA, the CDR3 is TGCAGTGCGGGAAACAGAGCGGGTACCCAGTACTTC.

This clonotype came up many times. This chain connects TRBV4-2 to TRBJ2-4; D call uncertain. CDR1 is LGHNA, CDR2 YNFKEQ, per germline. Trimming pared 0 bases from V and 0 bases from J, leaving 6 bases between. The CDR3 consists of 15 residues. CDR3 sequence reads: CASSQDPGAKNIQYF. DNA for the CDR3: TGTGCCAGCAGCCAAGATCCGGGAGCCAAAAACATTCAGTACTTC.

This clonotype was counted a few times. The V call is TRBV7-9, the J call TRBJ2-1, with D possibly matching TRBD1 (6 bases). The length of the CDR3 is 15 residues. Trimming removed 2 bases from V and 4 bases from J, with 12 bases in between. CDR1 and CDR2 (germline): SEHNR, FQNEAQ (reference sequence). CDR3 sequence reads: CASSLLGARYNEQFF. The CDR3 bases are TGTGCCAGCAGCTTATTGGGGGCGCGTTACAATGAGCAGTTCTTC.

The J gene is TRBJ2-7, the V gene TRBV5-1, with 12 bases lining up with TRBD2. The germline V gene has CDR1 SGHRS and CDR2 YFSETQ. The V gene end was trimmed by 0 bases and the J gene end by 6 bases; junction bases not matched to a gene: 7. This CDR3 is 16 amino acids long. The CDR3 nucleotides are TGCGCCAGCAGCTTGGAACTAGCGGGAGGTGACGGCGAGCAGTACTTC. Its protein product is CASSLELAGGDGEQYF.

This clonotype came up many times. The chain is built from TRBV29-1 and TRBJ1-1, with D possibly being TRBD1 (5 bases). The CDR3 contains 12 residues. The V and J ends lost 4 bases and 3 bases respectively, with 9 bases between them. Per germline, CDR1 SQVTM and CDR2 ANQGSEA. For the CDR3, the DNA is TGCAGCGTTGGAGGCAGGGACACTGAAGCTTTCTTT. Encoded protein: CSVGGRDTEAFF.

The CDR3 nucleotides are TGTGCCAGCAGTGATACCGGGATTTGGGATCAGCCCCAGCATTTT. Translation gives CASSDTGIWDQPQHF. The chain joins TRBV6-1 to TRBJ1-5; D unresolved. Germline V lookup: CDR1 MNHNS, CDR2 SASEGT. The CDR3 extends over 15 amino acids. Trimming pared 3 bases from V and 5 bases from J, leaving 14 bases between.

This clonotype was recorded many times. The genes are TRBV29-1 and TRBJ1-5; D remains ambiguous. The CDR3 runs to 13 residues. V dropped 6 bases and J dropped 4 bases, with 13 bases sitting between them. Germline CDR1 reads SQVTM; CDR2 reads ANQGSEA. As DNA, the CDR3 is TGCAGCGTAGAGGACGGATATAATCAGCCCCAGCATTTT. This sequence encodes CSVEDGYNQPQHF.

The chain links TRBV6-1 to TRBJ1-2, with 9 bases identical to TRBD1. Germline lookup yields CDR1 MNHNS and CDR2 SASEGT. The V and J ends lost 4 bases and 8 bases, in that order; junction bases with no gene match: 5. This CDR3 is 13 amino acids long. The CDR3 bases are TGTGCCAGCAGTGGTTGGACAGGGGACGGCTACACCTTC. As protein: CASSGWTGDGYTF.

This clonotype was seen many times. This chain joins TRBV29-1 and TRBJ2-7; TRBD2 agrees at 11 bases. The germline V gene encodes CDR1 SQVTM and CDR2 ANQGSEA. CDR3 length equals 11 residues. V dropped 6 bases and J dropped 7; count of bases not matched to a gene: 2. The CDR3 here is CSVLAGGEQYF. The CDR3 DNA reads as TGCAGCGTCCTAGCGGGAGGTGAGCAGTACTTC.

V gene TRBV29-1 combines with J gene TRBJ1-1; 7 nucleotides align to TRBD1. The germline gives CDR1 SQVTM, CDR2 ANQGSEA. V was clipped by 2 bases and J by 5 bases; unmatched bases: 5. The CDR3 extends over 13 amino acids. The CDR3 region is CSVEPQGGTEAFF. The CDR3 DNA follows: TGCAGCGTTGAACCTCAGGGGGGGACTGAAGCTTTCTTT.

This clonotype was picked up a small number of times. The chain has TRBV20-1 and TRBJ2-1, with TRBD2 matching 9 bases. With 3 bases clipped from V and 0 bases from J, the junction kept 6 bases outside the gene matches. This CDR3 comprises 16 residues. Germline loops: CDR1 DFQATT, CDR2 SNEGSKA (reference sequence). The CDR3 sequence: CSARALAGFSYNEQFF. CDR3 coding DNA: TGCAGTGCTAGGGCTCTAGCGGGGTTCTCCTACAATGAGCAGTTCTTC.

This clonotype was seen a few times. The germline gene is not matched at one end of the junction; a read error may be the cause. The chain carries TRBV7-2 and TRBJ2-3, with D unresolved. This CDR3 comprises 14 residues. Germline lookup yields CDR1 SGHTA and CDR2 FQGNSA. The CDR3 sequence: CASSLGLFTDTHYF. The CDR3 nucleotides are TGTGCCAGCAGCTTAGGACTGTTCACAGATACGCACTATTTT.

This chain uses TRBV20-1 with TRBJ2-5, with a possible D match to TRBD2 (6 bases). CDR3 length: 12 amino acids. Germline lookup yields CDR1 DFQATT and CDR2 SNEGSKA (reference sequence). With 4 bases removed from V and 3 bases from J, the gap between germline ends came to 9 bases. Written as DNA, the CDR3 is TGCAGTGCTACGGGACTGGAAGAGACCCAGTACTTC. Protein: CSATGLEETQYF.